Here is one TCR beta chain with its context. The record originates from a study of blood T cell repertoires in COVID-19. The CDR3 sequence is 16 residues long. Germline V gene lookup returns CDR1 MNHEY and CDR2 SVGAGI. Unmatched junction bases numbered 6, after V lost 4 bases and J lost 3 bases. Methods used by the authors: Scientists estimated how many nucleated cells there were by amplifying reference gene primers. The assay was immunoSEQ multiplex PCR, and TCRdb's table has in-frame clones only and misses some. The V and J calls and clone size come from that table; D and trimming were worked out from the DNA. The data show tens of thousands of clones, about 87% seen once.

The sample taken for sequencing was peripheral blood. The TCR was taken from a woman of 80 years or more with acute or convalescent COVID-19. The chain couples TRBV6-5 to TRBJ1-6; the match to TRBD1 covers 7 bases. The chain's CDR3 is CASSSKGQVYNSPLHF. The CDR3 DNA reads as TGTGCCAGCAGTTCAAAAGGACAGGTCTATAATTCACCCCTCCACTTT.